This T cell receptor (beta chain) was captured in a study of CD8 T cells in ankylosing spondylitis. This clonotype has at least ten counts. Its antigen remains unidentified. TCRdb reprocessed the 5' RACE reads via MiXCR and lists one record per CDR3 protein. The sample includes hundreds of thousands of distinct CDR3 sequences, roughly 10% of them seen just once. V was clipped by 8 bases and J by 2 bases, with 10 bases between them. The CDR3 spans 12 residues. CDR1 is SQVTM, CDR2 ANQGSEA, per germline. Regarding the study as a whole: Seemingly characteristic of ankylosing spondylitis blood was a TCR beta motif consisting of 7 or 8 highly homologous variants. With a CD8+ phenotype, disease-linked clones were relatively rare in peripheral blood.

This clonotype was sampled from a male donor with ankylosing spondylitis. V usage is TRBV29-1 and J usage is TRBJ1-3; no clear D gene. What was sequenced was blood, either unsorted or a sorted T cell fraction (not recorded which). DNA for the CDR3: TGCAGCATAATGGGGACTGGAAACACCATATATTTT. It translates to CSIMGTGNTIYF.